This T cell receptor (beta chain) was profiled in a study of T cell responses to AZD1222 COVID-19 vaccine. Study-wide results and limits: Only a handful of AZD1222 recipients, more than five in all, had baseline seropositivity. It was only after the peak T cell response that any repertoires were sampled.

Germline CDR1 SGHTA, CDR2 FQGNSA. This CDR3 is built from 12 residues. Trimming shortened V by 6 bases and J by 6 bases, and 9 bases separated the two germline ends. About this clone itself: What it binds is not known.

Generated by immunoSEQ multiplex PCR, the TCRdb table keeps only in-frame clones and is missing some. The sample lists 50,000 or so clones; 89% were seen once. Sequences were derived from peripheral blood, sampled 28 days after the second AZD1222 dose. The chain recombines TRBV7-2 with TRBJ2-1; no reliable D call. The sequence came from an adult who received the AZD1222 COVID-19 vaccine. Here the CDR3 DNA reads TGTGCCAGCAGTCCGTGGGGCAATGAGCAGTTCTTC. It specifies CASSPWGNEQFF.